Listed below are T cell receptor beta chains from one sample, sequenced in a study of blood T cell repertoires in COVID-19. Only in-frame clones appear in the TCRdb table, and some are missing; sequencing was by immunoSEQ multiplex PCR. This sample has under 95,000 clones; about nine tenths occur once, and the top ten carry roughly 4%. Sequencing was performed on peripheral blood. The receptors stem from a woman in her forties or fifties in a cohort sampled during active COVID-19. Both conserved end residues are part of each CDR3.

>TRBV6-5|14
CASELAGGQYEQYF
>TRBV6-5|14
CASVTGLGNSPLHF
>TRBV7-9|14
CASSLRQETDTQYF
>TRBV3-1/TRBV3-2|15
CASSQMSTGGYEQYF
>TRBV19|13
CASSTGQNYEQYF
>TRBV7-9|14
CASSLDQATYEQYF
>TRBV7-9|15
CASSPRTAGNYGYTF
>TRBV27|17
CASSLVGQGATNYGYTF
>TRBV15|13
CATSSPHNQPQHF
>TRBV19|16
CASSTGQGALDEKLFF
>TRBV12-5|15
CASGSSSTGADEQYF
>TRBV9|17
CASSSLPTSGATNEQFF
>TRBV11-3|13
CASSLGQGNTIYF
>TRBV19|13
CASSRTGLETQYF
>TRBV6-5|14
CATSGTDSNQPQHF
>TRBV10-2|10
CASRGGGYTF
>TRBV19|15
CASSKMARSNTEAFF
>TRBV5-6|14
CASSLEVRGTEAFF
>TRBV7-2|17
CASSLGLISWGSYEQYF
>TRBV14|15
CASSLRDSGTYEQYF
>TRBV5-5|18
CASSLGGRRQPSSYGYTF
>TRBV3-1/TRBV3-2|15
CASSLPGAAVNEQFF
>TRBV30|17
CAWSGLGQGMGNTEAFF
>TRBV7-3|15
CASSPNSYSGNTIYF
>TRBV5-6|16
CASSWRGDRSHNEQFF
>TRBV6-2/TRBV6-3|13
CASSYLRNTEAFF